The rows below give T cell receptor beta chains drawn from one sample of a study of vaccination and CD4 T cells after COVID-19. These TCRs' antigens remain unknown. Via MiXCR, TCRdb re-called the PCR reads, giving one row per CDR3 protein. This table has approximately 17,000 distinct CDR3 sequences, about 60% appearing once. Sequencing was done on a sample of CD4+ T cells from blood, cultured in vitro. These TCRs come from a human donor who had recovered from COVID-19. CDR3s include the opening cysteine and the closing phenylalanine or tryptophan. The order of the fields is clone size, V gene, CDR3 protein. Some rows have no size entry. The others give once, few or many, or a class for an expanded clone.

- TRBV19 CASSLRLLSRDRGRGTDGYTF
once TRBV20-1 CSALGEGGQNIQYF
once TRBV2 CASKVTTSSYGYTF
- TRBV19 CASSRGDPVAFF
- TRBV6-1 CASRDRDGAYEQYF
few TRBV7-2 CASSFASSYEQYF
- TRBV12-3/TRBV12-4 CASSLAYGVGAFF
- TRBV6-1 CASTIGLSGNTIYF
- TRBV2 CASQQFPGHNTGELFF
few TRBV11-1 CASSARTGADSGNGYTF
- TRBV7-2 CASSPGQGRGPTEAFF
few TRBV20-1 CSARPGHRMNTEAFF
- TRBV19 CASKKGKGISNQPQHF
- TRBV19 CASSMVPFYGYTF
- TRBV5-4 CASSPGTVYEQYF
few TRBV20-1 CSASRLAAYNEQFF
- TRBV7-2 CASSLAWQGYEQYF
few TRBV27 CASSSFRGLGTDTQYF
medium-sized TRBV18 CASSPRTGSLAGGADTQYF
- TRBV20-1 CSAPSPAINQPQHF
few TRBV24-1 CATSDEPWQPQHF
few TRBV15 CATSRDFLSGETQYF
- TRBV12-3/TRBV12-4 CASSLGVQRDTQYF
- TRBV30 CGSSSGHQNTEAFF
- TRBV6-2/TRBV6-3 CATRTEFEAFF
- TRBV5-1 CASTLDALDTQYF
- TRBV7-7 CASSSLAGGRIEQFF
- TRBV27 CASSRQIGETQYF
- TRBV6-1 CASRGGVANHEQYF
- TRBV24-1 CATSDLQNPGSSYNEQFF
- TRBV30 CAWGRGTGGGTDTQYF
- TRBV7-9 CASSLGQETQYF
few TRBV10-1 CASSEPGGTGELFF
- TRBV20-1 CSAPSPTNEKLFF
- TRBV30 CAWNGFVAGRSLNEQFF
- TRBV7-9 CASSSGQPGANVLTF
once TRBV14 CASSLAGVTETQYF
- TRBV7-9 CASSLVGAEAFF
- TRBV19 CASSIGAGGPDTQYF
- TRBV7-9 CASRGLAGSLSYNEQFF